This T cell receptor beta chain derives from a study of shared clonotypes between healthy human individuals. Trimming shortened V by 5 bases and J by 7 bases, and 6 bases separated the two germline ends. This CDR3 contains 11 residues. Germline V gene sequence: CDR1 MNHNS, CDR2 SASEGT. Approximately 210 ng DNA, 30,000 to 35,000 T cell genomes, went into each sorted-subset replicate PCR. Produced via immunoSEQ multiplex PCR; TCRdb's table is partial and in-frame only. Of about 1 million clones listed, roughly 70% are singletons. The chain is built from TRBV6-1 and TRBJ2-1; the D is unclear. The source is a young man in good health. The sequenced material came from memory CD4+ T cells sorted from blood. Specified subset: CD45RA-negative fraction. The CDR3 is CASSPLNEQFF. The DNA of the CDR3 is TGTGCCAGCAGTCCGTTGAATGAGCAGTTCTTC.